A single sample is the source of the 18 T cell receptor beta chains below, sequenced in a study of pediatric ulcerative colitis. Measured with immunoSEQ multiplex PCR; TCRdb has only the in-frame clones, and not every one. Of 64,000 or so clones listed, 70% to 80% are singletons. Sequences were obtained from blood. Receptor source: a boy aged 5-17 years with moderate ulcerative colitis.

The V and J genes are TRBV5-4 and TRBJ2-3; D unresolved. Germline CDR1 and CDR2: SGHNT and YYREEE (reference sequence). The CDR3 contains 13 residues. The germline V and J ends were trimmed by 4 bases and 2 bases, with 8 bases remaining between them. The CDR3 DNA is TGTGCCAGCAGCCCTAGGGACACAGATACGCAGTATTTT. This sequence encodes CASSPRDTDTQYF.

The V and J genes are TRBV11-3 and TRBJ2-5, with D tentatively TRBD1 (6 bases). Germline V gene lookup returns CDR1 SGHNT and CDR2 YENEEA. The CDR3 covers 16 residues. Between the trimmed V and J ends, which lost 1 base and 2 bases, there was a span of 14 bases. The CDR3 sequence is CASSLGLRQGQETQYF. The CDR3 coding sequence is TGTGCCAGCAGCTTAGGACTGCGGCAGGGGCAAGAGACCCAGTACTTC.

The chain couples TRBV6-5 to TRBJ2-7, with D tentatively TRBD1 (6 bases). CDR1 MNHEY and CDR2 SVGAGI come from the germline V gene. The CDR3 is made up of 13 amino acids. CDR3 region: CATLRTASYEQYF. The CDR3 DNA is TGTGCAACCCTTAGGACAGCCTCCTACGAGCAGTACTTC.

The chain uses TRBV7-7 and TRBJ2-7; D remains unclear. The germline CDR1 and CDR2 sequences are SSHAT and FNYEAQ (reference sequence). V was shortened by 5 bases and J by 2 bases, with 10 bases between the two germline ends. This CDR3 has 13 residues. The CDR3 coding sequence is TGTGCCAGCAGCGATACTCTGACCTACGAGCAGTACTTC. This codes for CASSDTLTYEQYF.

The rearrangement links TRBV19 to TRBJ2-7; D gene uncertain. Germline CDR1 and CDR2: LNHDA and SQIVND (reference sequence). Trimming pared 1 base from V and 2 bases from J, leaving 12 bases between. The CDR3 runs to 15 residues. The CDR3 reads CASSIGLGIAYEQYF. CDR3 in DNA: TGTGCCAGTAGTATAGGTTTGGGCATAGCCTACGAGCAGTACTTC.

The V gene is TRBV19, the J gene TRBJ2-3; 8 positions match TRBD2. V trimming: 2 bases; J trimming: 2 bases; junction bases outside the gene matches: 9. The CDR3 loop spans 17 amino acids. Germline lookup yields CDR1 LNHDA and CDR2 SQIVND (reference sequence). The chain's CDR3 is CASSIYSAGAPTDTQYF. Here the CDR3 DNA reads TGTGCCAGTAGTATATATTCAGCGGGGGCCCCCACAGATACGCAGTATTTT.

This chain connects TRBV4-1 to TRBJ1-1, with 8 nucleotides matching TRBD1. The V and J ends lost 4 bases and 4 bases, in that order; junction bases with no gene match: 8. Germline CDR1 reads MGHRA; CDR2 reads YSYEKL. The CDR3 has 15 residues. In DNA form, the CDR3 reads TGCGCCAGCAGCCGTAGACAGGGGTCGGTCACTGAAGCTTTCTTT. This gives the protein CASSRRQGSVTEAFF.

This clone was observed a handful of times. The CDR3 loop reads CASSSPRGLGEAFF. The CDR3 coding sequence is TGTGCCAGTAGTTCCCCGAGGGGGTTAGGTGAAGCTTTCTTT. The J gene is TRBJ1-1, the V gene TRBV19, with TRBD1 as a possible D gene (6 bases). CDR3 size: 14 residues. With 5 bases removed from V and 7 bases from J, the gap between germline ends came to 17 bases. Germline assignment: CDR1 LNHDA and CDR2 SQIVND (reference sequence).

The rearrangement uses TRBV29-1 and TRBJ2-3; 10 bases are shared with TRBD2. The CDR3 is 19 residues long. Germline V gene lookup returns CDR1 SQVTM and CDR2 ANQGSEA. J was trimmed by 3 bases and V by 4 bases; bases with no gene match: 19. CDR3 region: CSVGGRYLGASGGTDTQYF. The CDR3, as DNA: TGCAGCGTTGGCGGCCGCTATCTTGGAGCTAGCGGGGGTACAGATACGCAGTATTTT.

The CDR3 here is CASSPDSVAHQPQHF. The CDR3 region has the DNA TGTGCCAGCAGTCCGGACTCCGTCGCTCATCAGCCCCAGCATTTT. The chain couples TRBV27 to TRBJ1-5; no clear D gene. Germline V lookup: CDR1 MNHEY, CDR2 SMNVEV (reference sequence). V lost 5 bases, J lost 5 bases, and 16 bases lay in between. The CDR3 runs to 15 residues.

This clone was found a few times. The gene calls are TRBV6-5 and TRBJ2-3; 9 positions agree with TRBD2. Germline-derived CDR1 and CDR2 are MNHEY and SVGAGI. V dropped 5 bases and J dropped 7; count of bases not matched to a gene: 4. The CDR3 is 13 residues long. The DNA of the CDR3 is TGTGCCAGCAGTCGCGGGGGGGAAAATACGCAGTATTTT. This translates into CASSRGGENTQYF.

This clone has just one count. CDR3 in amino acids: CASSLRLQGKRGYTF. Here the CDR3 DNA reads TGTGCCAGCAGCTTACGCCTACAGGGAAAACGGGGCTACACCTTC. V usage is TRBV7-3 and J usage is TRBJ1-2; D perhaps matches TRBD1 (6 bases). This CDR3 contains 15 residues. Per germline, CDR1 SGHTA and CDR2 FQGTGA. Trimming left V 2 bases short and J 8 bases short, with 18 bases between.

The genes are TRBV19 and TRBJ2-6; 8 bases agree with TRBD1. The V and J ends lost 5 bases and 4 bases, in that order; junction bases with no gene match: 7. The CDR3 loop spans 16 amino acids. Germline CDR1 LNHDA, CDR2 SQIVND (reference sequence). CDR3: CASSPPTGAGANVLTF. CDR3 bases: TGTGCCAGTAGTCCCCCGACAGGGGCGGGGGCCAACGTCCTGACTTTC.

The chain joins TRBV18 to TRBJ1-2; 7 nucleotides align to TRBD1. Germline V gives CDR1 KGHSH, CDR2 LQKENI. With V trimmed by 3 bases and J by 5 bases, 9 bases remained unmatched. The CDR3 is 15 amino acids. CDR3 coding DNA: TGTGCCAGCTCACCCGGCCGGACAGGCCGTTATGGCTACACCTTC. Protein sequence: CASSPGRTGRYGYTF.

The chain combines TRBV9 with TRBJ1-1, with 8 bases fitting TRBD1. The ends lost 4 bases at V and 1 base at J; junction bases unmatched: 6. Germline loops: CDR1 SGDLS, CDR2 YYNGEE. CDR3 length: 15 amino acids. The CDR3 region is CASSPRTGKNTEAFF. The CDR3 region has the DNA TGTGCCAGCAGCCCGCGGACAGGGAAGAACACTGAAGCTTTCTTT.

This clone was seen only a few times. The rearrangement uses TRBV7-9 and TRBJ2-7; weak D call: TRBD1 (6 bases). Trimming left V 5 bases short and J 0 bases short, with 23 bases between. Germline V gene lookup returns CDR1 SEHNR and CDR2 FQNEAQ (reference sequence). The CDR3 spans 18 residues. CDR3 bases: TGTGCCAGCAGCATGAGTTTAAGTACTGGCAGGGGCTCCTACGAGCAGTACTTC. It encodes CASSMSLSTGRGSYEQYF. Using reference TRBV7-9 and TRBJ2-7 for the parts outside the CDR3, the full variable domain is DTGVSQNPRHKITKRGQNVTFRCDPISEHNRLYWYRQTLGQGPEFLTYFQNEAQLEKSRLLSDRFSAERPKGSFSTLEIQRTEQGDSAMYLCASSMSLSTGRGSYEQYFGPGTRLTVT.

The chain joins TRBV18 to TRBJ1-5, with D unresolved. Trimming shortened V by 1 base and J by 3 bases, and 4 bases separated the two germline ends. The CDR3 consists of 13 residues. Germline values: CDR1 KGHSH, CDR2 LQKENI. The CDR3 sequence: CASSPQDNQPQHF. The CDR3 nucleotides read TGTGCCAGCTCACCACAGGACAATCAGCCCCAGCATTTT.

V gene TRBV18 combines with J gene TRBJ2-2; 7 bases map to TRBD1. The CDR3 is 15 residues long. In germline, CDR1 is KGHSH, CDR2 LQKENI. J was trimmed by 9 bases and V by 3 bases; bases with no gene match: 10. The CDR3 region is CASSPGTESLRELFF. The CDR3 nucleotides are TGTGCCAGCTCACCCGGGACAGAGAGTCTTCGGGAGCTGTTTTTT.